At least ten counts were recorded for the clone carrying this TCR beta chain. This entry is derived from a study of spatial heterogeneity in lung cancer. Study-level background: Detected sequences consistently included more beta-chain ones than alpha-chain ones.

The V segment lost 7 bases and the J segment 5 bases; nucleotides outside the gene matches: 6. The CDR3 is made up of 13 amino acids. Germline CDR1 is SQVTM and CDR2 is ANQGSEA. The time point denotes: sample taken at primary tumor resection. Frozen PBMC, nontumor lung or tumor provided whole RNA, which was sequenced unsorted. Untreated early-stage non-small cell lung cancer patients, over 55 in total, were the donors. Every TCR cDNA molecule carried a tag that served as a unique molecular identifier. TCRdb re-called the 5' RACE reads with MiXCR, one entry per CDR3 protein. The sample lists tens of thousands of distinct CDR3 sequences; approximately 5.2% were seen once.

Sequencing was performed on PBMCs, taken at surgery. The genes are TRBV29-1 and TRBJ1-1, with 11 positions matching TRBD1. The sequence came from a female donor with early-stage non-small cell lung cancer. The CDR3 nucleotides read TGCAGCGGTAGGACAGGGGGCTTAACTGAAGCTTTCTTT. This sequence encodes CSGRTGGLTEAFF.